One and the same sample provided the 27 T cell receptor beta chains below, sequenced in a study of T cells in tumors after PD-1 blockade. This table comes from immunoSEQ multiplex PCR, and its TCRdb copy is limited to in-frame clones, with some not included. This sample has a few thousand clones, with around 60% found just once. The specimen was tumor tissue, collected after anti-PD-1 treatment. These receptors were obtained from a human donor with basal cell carcinoma.

This clone is judged medium-sized (0.01 to 0.1%). Other DNA sequences of this sample code for an identical CDR3. The chain combines TRBV4-1 with TRBJ1-1; no definite D call. Trimming took 1 base from V and 1 from J, leaving 10 bases between them. From germline, CDR1 is MGHRA and CDR2 YSYEKL. CDR3 length: 15 residues. CDR3 sequence: CASSQVPQKNTEAFF. The DNA of the CDR3 is TGCGCCAGCAGCCAAGTTCCGCAGAAGAACACTGAAGCTTTCTTT.

This clone appeared a few times. This chain connects TRBV28 to TRBJ2-5; TRBD1 is a possible D gene (6 bases). V lost 6 bases and J lost 4, with 24 bases in between. The germline CDR1 and CDR2 sequences are MDHEN and SYDVKM. The CDR3 loop spans 17 amino acids. CDR3 sequence (DNA): TGTGCCAGCAGCTTTTATCTAGGGACAATCCGCCGAGAGACCCAGTACTTC. It encodes CASSFYLGTIRRETQYF.

The chain carries TRBV19 and TRBJ1-6; the D gene is possibly TRBD1 (6 bases). Germline CDR1 is LNHDA and CDR2 is SQIVND (reference sequence). The CDR3 is made up of 17 amino acids. Trimming left V 5 bases short and J 4 bases short, with 18 bases between. The DNA of the CDR3 is TGTGCCAGTAGTGCGCTCCCCCCGGGACATTATAATTCACCCCTCCACTTT. This encodes CASSALPPGHYNSPLHF.

The V and J genes are TRBV11-3 and TRBJ2-2; 7 bases align to TRBD2. Germline trimming cut 0 bases from V and 6 bases from J; bases unmatched to any gene: 7. Germline V lookup: CDR1 SGHNT, CDR2 YENEEA. CDR3 size: 16 residues. CDR3 loop: CASSLDSGTIPGELFF. Here the CDR3 DNA reads TGTGCCAGCAGCTTAGATTCCGGGACTATACCCGGGGAGCTGTTTTTT.

This clone was seen a handful of times. The chain has TRBV28 and TRBJ1-2, with 8 bases that match TRBD1. This CDR3 region has 19 residues. J gave up 4 bases and V 6 bases, and 22 bases lay outside the gene matches. CDR1 is MDHEN, CDR2 SYDVKM, per germline. CDR3 coding DNA: TGTGCCAGCAGCTTAATAATTCCCTACCCGGGACAGGCCTCCTATGGCTACACCTTC. Translated: CASSLIIPYPGQASYGYTF.

The V and J genes are TRBV25-1 and TRBJ1-1; D remains unclear. Germline CDR1 reads MGHDK; CDR2 reads SYGVNS. The CDR3 runs to 15 residues. Trimming shortened V by 1 base and J by 5 bases, and 14 bases separated the two germline ends. The CDR3 loop reads CASSEFGGYGTEAFF. CDR3 sequence (DNA): TGTGCCAGCAGTGAATTCGGAGGGTATGGGACTGAAGCTTTCTTT.

The rearrangement uses TRBV6-1 and TRBJ1-2; 8 bases align to TRBD1. The germline V gene encodes CDR1 MNHNS and CDR2 SASEGT. The CDR3 contains 15 residues. V lost 3 bases and J lost 8; bases outside the gene matches: 11. CDR3 loop: CASSDIEDRETGYTF. CDR3 DNA: TGTGCCAGCAGTGATATAGAGGACAGGGAAACGGGCTACACCTTC.

This clone was observed a single time. The CDR3 nucleotides read TGTGCCAGCAGCCAAGTGCAGAAAACTGAAGCTTTCTTT. As protein: CASSQVQKTEAFF. This chain uses TRBV3-1 (or the pseudogene TRBV3-2) with TRBJ1-1, with D unclear. Germline V gives CDR1 LGHDT, CDR2 YNNKEL (reference sequence). V was clipped by 1 base and J by 5 bases, with 8 bases between them. The CDR3 runs 13 residues.

This clone is large. The chain links TRBV6-1 to TRBJ1-6, with TRBD1 matching 8 bases. The V gene end was trimmed by 2 bases and the J gene end by 6 bases; junction bases not matched to a gene: 3. CDR1 is MNHNS and CDR2 is SASEGT in the germline V gene. The CDR3 runs 15 residues. CDR3 loop: CASSEWTGINSPLHF. CDR3 coding DNA: TGTGCCAGCAGTGAATGGACAGGGATTAATTCACCCCTCCACTTT.

This clone was seen once. The chain employs TRBV6-2 or TRBV6-3 and TRBJ2-7; the match to TRBD1 covers 9 bases. Germline V gives CDR1 MNHEY, CDR2 SVGEGT. Losses at the gene ends were 0 bases for V and 6 bases for J; bases not matched to a gene: 9. The CDR3 runs to 16 residues. Here the CDR3 reads CASSYSIVTGGVEQYF. CDR3 nucleotide sequence: TGTGCCAGCAGTTACTCGATCGTAACAGGGGGCGTCGAGCAGTACTTC.

The CDR3 DNA reads TGTGCCAGTAGTATAGGGCACGGGGCTAGTGACATTCAGTACTTC. Translating it yields CASSIGHGASDIQYF. V gene TRBV19 combines with J gene TRBJ2-4; possibly TRBD1 or TRBD2 for D (5 bases each). The germline V gene encodes CDR1 LNHDA and CDR2 SQIVND (reference sequence). The CDR3 covers 15 residues. Trimming cost V 1 base and J 8 bases, with 15 bases left between them.

The rearrangement links TRBV5-6 to TRBJ2-3; D not resolved. CDR1 and CDR2 from the germline V gene are SGHDT and YYEEEE. Deletions cut 5 bases from V and 4 bases from J, with 5 bases between. CDR3 size: 11 residues. CDR3: CASSRADTQYF. DNA for the CDR3: TGTGCCAGCAGTAGAGCAGATACGCAGTATTTT.

The rearrangement links TRBV9 to TRBJ2-7; no reliable D call. Trimming cost V 3 bases and J 3 bases, with 13 bases left between them. Germline V gene sequence: CDR1 SGDLS, CDR2 YYNGEE. The CDR3 length is 14 residues. Here the CDR3 reads CASSAQANDYEQYF. DNA for the CDR3: TGTGCCAGCAGCGCTCAGGCAAACGACTACGAGCAGTACTTC.

This clone was observed once. The chain combines TRBV6-1 with TRBJ1-5, with D unresolved. Germline V lookup: CDR1 MNHNS, CDR2 SASEGT. Trimming took off 2 bases at V and 5 bases at J, with 10 bases between the two ends. The CDR3 length is 14 residues. In DNA form, the CDR3 reads TGTGCCAGCAGTGAAAGTACAGCTTATCAGCCCCAGCATTTT. Its translation: CASSESTAYQPQHF.

This clone is large in the sample. V gene TRBV7-6 combines with J gene TRBJ2-5; D remains unclear. CDR1 and CDR2 (germline): SGHVS, FNYEAQ. There are 13 residues in the CDR3. Trimming cost V 5 bases and J 5 bases, with 12 bases left between them. The CDR3 here is CASSLRRRETQYF. The CDR3 DNA is TGTGCCAGCAGCCTCAGGCGTCGGGAGACCCAGTACTTC. The full variable domain, in which reference TRBV7-6 and TRBJ2-5 provide the parts outside the CDR3, is GAGVSQSPRYKVTKRGQDVALRCDPISGHVSLYWYRQALGQGPEFLTYFNYEAQQDKSGLPNDRFSAERPEGSISTLTIQRTEQRDSAMYRCASSLRRRETQYFGPGTRLLVL.

The rearrangement joins TRBV7-6 to TRBJ2-1; D may be TRBD2 (5 bases). V dropped 5 bases and J dropped 5 bases, with 7 bases sitting between them. The CDR3 is 12 residues long. From germline, CDR1 is SGHVS and CDR2 FNYEAQ. In DNA, the CDR3 is TGTGCCAGCAGCATCGGGGACAATGAGCAGTTCTTC. Translation gives CASSIGDNEQFF.

This clone was observed a few times. V is TRBV28 and J is TRBJ1-1; D gene unclear. Trimming left V 8 bases short and J 10 bases short, with 17 bases between. The CDR3 extends over 12 amino acids. Germline CDR1 MDHEN, CDR2 SYDVKM. CDR3 region: CASRWPGVGAFF. The DNA for the CDR3 is TGTGCCAGCCGATGGCCGGGCGTAGGAGCTTTCTTT.

The rearrangement links TRBV5-4 to TRBJ2-7; unclear D gene. Germline V gives CDR1 SGHNT, CDR2 YYREEE (reference sequence). The V end lost 0 bases, the J end lost 5 bases, and 12 bases lay between the germline ends. The CDR3 extends over 14 amino acids. In DNA form, the CDR3 reads TGTGCCAGCAGCTTGGAAGGGCGGCCCGACGAGCAGTACTTC. Encoded protein: CASSLEGRPDEQYF.

V is TRBV14 and J is TRBJ2-3, with 11 bases fitting TRBD2. This CDR3 region has 15 residues. The junction had 2 bases not matched to a gene; V was cut back by 4 bases and J by 2 bases. Per the germline V gene, CDR1 is SGHDN and CDR2 is FVKESK. The CDR3 reads CASSLTSGNTDTQYF. The CDR3 bases are TGTGCCAGCAGCCTGACTAGCGGGAACACAGATACGCAGTATTTT.

V and J are TRBV5-1 and TRBJ2-1; TRBD2 aligns across 13 bases. The CDR3 is 16 amino acids. The J segment lost 8 bases and the V segment lost 6 bases, leaving 11 bases of the junction unmatched. The V gene's germline CDR1 is SGHRS and CDR2 YFSETQ. CDR3 in amino acids: CASKGLAGAHGDEQFF. For the CDR3, the DNA is TGCGCCAGCAAAGGACTAGCGGGAGCCCACGGGGATGAGCAGTTCTTC. Combining the CDR3 with reference TRBV5-1 and TRBJ2-1 gives the whole variable domain KAGVTQTPRYLIKTRGQQVTLSCSPISGHRSVSWYQQTPGQGLQFLFEYFSETQRNKGNFPGRFSGRQFSNSRSEMNVSTLELGDSALYLCASKGLAGAHGDEQFFGPGTRLTVL.

This clone has just a few counts. The chain couples TRBV5-6 to TRBJ2-3, with TRBD2 matching over 10 bases. The CDR3 loop spans 17 amino acids. V dropped 3 bases and J dropped 0; count of bases not matched to a gene: 7. The germline CDR1 and CDR2 sequences are SGHDT and YYEEEE. The CDR3 region is CASSSLTSGASTDTQYF. The CDR3 coding sequence is TGTGCCAGCAGCTCACTTACTAGCGGGGCTAGCACAGATACGCAGTATTTT.

This clone appeared a few times. The rearrangement uses TRBV6-5 and TRBJ2-2, with D perhaps TRBD2 (6 bases). The V and J ends lost 2 bases and 6 bases respectively, with 13 bases between them. This CDR3 is built from 15 residues. Germline loops: CDR1 MNHEY, CDR2 SVGAGI. CDR3 DNA sequence: TGTGCCAGCAGTTACCTGGAGGGAGCAGCCGGGGAGCTGTTTTTT. The encoded protein is CASSYLEGAAGELFF.

The chain uses TRBV4-2 and TRBJ2-1; D ambiguous. The germline gives CDR1 LGHNA, CDR2 YNFKEQ. The length of the CDR3 is 14 residues. Trimming removed 7 bases at V and 0 bases at J, with 10 bases between. In nucleotides, the CDR3 is TGTGCCAGCAAGACGGGCAGCTCCTACAATGAGCAGTTCTTC. Amino acid sequence: CASKTGSSYNEQFF.

A few counts support this clone. V gene TRBV7-3 combines with J gene TRBJ2-2; 8 positions agree with TRBD2. With V trimmed by 2 bases and J by 6 bases, 8 bases remained unmatched. Germline-derived CDR1 and CDR2 are SGHTA and FQGTGA. The CDR3 length is 16 residues. DNA of the CDR3: TGTGCCAGCAGCTTACTGGGCGGGAGGATGGCCGGGGAGCTGTTTTTT. Residues: CASSLLGGRMAGELFF.

This sequence joins TRBV20-1 and TRBJ1-1; D not resolved. With 3 bases removed from V and 5 bases from J, the gap between germline ends came to 19 bases. The CDR3 extends over 15 amino acids. Germline-derived CDR1 and CDR2 are DFQATT and SNEGSKA (reference sequence). CDR3 sequence: CSASTPRGRETEAFF. As DNA, the CDR3 is TGCAGTGCTAGTACCCCGAGAGGGAGAGAGACTGAAGCTTTCTTT.

About this clone itself: Since no conserved phenylalanine or tryptophan closes the CDR3, a read error is the likely cause. The limits of the CDR3 on the DNA are not certain, so only TCRdb's listed CDR3 is given. V usage is TRBV14 and J usage is TRBJ1-1. Germline V gives CDR1 SGHDN, CDR2 FVKESK. The CDR3 is 11 residues long, ends included. This CDR3 is CASSQDYRAGC.

On this clone itself: A junction end diverges from the germline sequence, so it may reflect a read error. This rearrangement joins TRBV15 to TRBJ2-7; 10 nucleotides match TRBD2. This CDR3 contains 16 residues. Looked up from germline, CDR1 is LNHNV and CDR2 is YYDKDF (reference sequence). CDR3 DNA: TGTGCCACCAGCAGGATTAGCGGGGGGACCTCCTACGGGCAGTACTTC. Its protein is CATSRISGGTSYGQYF.